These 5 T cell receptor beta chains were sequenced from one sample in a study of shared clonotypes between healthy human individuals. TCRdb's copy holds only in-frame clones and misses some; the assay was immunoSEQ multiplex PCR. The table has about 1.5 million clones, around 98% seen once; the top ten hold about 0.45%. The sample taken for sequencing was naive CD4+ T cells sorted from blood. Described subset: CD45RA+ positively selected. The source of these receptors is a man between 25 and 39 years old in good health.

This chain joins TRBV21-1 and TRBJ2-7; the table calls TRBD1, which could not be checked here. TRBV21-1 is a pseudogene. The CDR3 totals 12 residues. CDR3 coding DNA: TGTGCCAGCAGCAAGGACACTTACGAGCAGTACTTC. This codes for CASSKDTYEQYF.

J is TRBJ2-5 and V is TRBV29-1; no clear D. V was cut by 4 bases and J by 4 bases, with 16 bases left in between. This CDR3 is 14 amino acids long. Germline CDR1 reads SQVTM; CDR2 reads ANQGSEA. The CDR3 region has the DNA TGCAGCGTTGTGTTGAAAGCCCTGGGAGAGACCCAGTACTTC. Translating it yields CSVVLKALGETQYF. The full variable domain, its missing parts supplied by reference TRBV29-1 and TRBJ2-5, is SAVISQKPSRDICQRGTSLTIQCQVDSQVTMMFWYRQQPGQSLTLIATANQGSEATYESGFVIDKFPISRPNLTFSTLTVSNMSPEDSSIYLCSVVLKALGETQYFGPGTRLLVL.

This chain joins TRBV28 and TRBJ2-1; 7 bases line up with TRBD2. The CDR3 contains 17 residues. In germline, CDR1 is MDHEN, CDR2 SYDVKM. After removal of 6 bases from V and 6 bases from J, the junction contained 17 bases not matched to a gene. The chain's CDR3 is CASSPPRGGSWVNEQFF. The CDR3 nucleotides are TGTGCCAGCAGCCCCCCCCGGGGCGGGAGCTGGGTCAATGAGCAGTTCTTC.

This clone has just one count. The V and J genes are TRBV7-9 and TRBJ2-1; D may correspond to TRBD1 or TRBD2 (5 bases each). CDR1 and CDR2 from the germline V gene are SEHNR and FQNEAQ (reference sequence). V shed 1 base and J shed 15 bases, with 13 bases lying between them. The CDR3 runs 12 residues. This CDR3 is CASSLEGTQGFF. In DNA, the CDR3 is TGTGCCAGCAGCTTAGAAGGGACCCAGGGGTTCTTC.

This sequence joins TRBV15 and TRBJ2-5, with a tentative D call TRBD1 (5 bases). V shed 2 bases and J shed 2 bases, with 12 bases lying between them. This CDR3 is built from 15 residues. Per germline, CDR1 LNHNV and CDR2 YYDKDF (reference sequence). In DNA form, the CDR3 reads TGTGCCACCAGCAGATTCCAGGGTTGGCAAGAGACCCAGTACTTC. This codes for CATSRFQGWQETQYF.